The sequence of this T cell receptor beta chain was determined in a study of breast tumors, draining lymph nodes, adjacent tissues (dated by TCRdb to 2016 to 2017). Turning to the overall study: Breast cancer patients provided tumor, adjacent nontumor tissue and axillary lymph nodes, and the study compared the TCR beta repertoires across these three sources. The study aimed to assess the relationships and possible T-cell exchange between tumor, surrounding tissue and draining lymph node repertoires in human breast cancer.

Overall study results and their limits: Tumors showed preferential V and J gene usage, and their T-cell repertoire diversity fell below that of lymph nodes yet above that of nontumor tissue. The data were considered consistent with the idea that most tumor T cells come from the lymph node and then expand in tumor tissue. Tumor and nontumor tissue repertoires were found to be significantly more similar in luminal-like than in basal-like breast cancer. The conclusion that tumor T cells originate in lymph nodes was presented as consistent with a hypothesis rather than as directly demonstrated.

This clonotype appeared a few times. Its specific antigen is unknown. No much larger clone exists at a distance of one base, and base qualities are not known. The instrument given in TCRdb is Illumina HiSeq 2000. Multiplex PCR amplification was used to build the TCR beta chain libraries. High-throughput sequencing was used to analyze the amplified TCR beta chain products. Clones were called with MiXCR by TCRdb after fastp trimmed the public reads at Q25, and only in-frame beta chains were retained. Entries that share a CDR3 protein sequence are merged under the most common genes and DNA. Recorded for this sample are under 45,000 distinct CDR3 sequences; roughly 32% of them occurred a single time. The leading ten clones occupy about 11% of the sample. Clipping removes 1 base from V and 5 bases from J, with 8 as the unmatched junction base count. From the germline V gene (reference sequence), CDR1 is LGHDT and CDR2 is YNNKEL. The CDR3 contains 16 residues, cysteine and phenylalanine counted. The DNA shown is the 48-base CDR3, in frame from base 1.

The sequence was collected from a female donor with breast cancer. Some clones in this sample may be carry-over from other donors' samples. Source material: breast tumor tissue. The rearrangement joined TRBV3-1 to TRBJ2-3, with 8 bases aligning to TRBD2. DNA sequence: TGTGCCAGCAGCCAAGTTGGCGGGAGGTATAGAGATACGCAGTATTTT. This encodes CASSQVGGRYRDTQYF.